Following are 19 T cell receptor beta chains from one sample sequenced in a study of cytomegalovirus exposure and HLA in healthy donors. Profiled with immunoSEQ multiplex PCR; TCRdb holds only in-frame clones, not every one. The sample consists of 68,000 or so clones, roughly 95% of them appearing once. Sequences were obtained from PBMCs. These receptors were obtained from a man between 18 and 29 years old in good health and CMV-seronegative.

The rearrangement links TRBV6-6 to TRBJ1-1; D remains unclear. With 2 bases removed from V and 0 bases from J, the gap between germline ends came to 7 bases. Germline values: CDR1 MNHNY, CDR2 SVGAGI (reference sequence). The CDR3 has 14 residues. The CDR3 loop is CASSYGRLNTEAFF. The CDR3 nucleotides are TGTGCCAGCAGTTACGGGAGACTGAACACTGAAGCTTTCTTT.

The V call is TRBV5-1, the J call TRBJ2-1; 8 bases are shared with TRBD2. This CDR3 region has 15 residues. J gave up 6 bases and V 0 bases, and 5 bases lay outside the gene matches. CDR1 is SGHRS, CDR2 YFSETQ, per germline. CDR3 in amino acids: CASSLASGRSNEQFF. The CDR3 coding sequence is TGCGCCAGCAGCTTGGCAAGCGGGAGAAGCAATGAGCAGTTCTTC. Variable domain in full (rest from reference TRBV5-1 and TRBJ2-1): KAGVTQTPRYLIKTRGQQVTLSCSPISGHRSVSWYQQTPGQGLQFLFEYFSETQRNKGNFPGRFSGRQFSNSRSEMNVSTLELGDSALYLCASSLASGRSNEQFFGPGTRLTVL.

The rearrangement joins TRBV6-5 to TRBJ1-4; D remains unclear. V lost 0 bases, J lost 4 bases, and 9 bases lay in between. The V gene's germline CDR1 is MNHEY and CDR2 SVGAGI. This CDR3 spans 15 amino acids. The CDR3 sequence is CASSYSKGVNEKLFF. The CDR3 nucleotides read TGTGCCAGCAGTTACTCGAAGGGAGTTAATGAAAAACTGTTTTTT.

This clone was detected a few times. This chain joins TRBV5-4 and TRBJ2-1; 11 nucleotides match TRBD2. This CDR3 contains 14 residues. V was clipped by 4 bases and J by 4 bases; unmatched bases: 1. Per germline, CDR1 SGHNT and CDR2 YYREEE (reference sequence). CDR3 nucleotides: TGTGCCAGCAGCCGGACTAGCGGGTACAATGAGCAGTTCTTC. Protein: CASSRTSGYNEQFF.

This clone showed up just once. V usage is TRBV11-3 and J usage is TRBJ2-1, with 7 bases aligning to TRBD1. From germline, CDR1 is SGHNT and CDR2 YENEEA. The J segment lost 9 bases and the V segment lost 5 bases, leaving 13 bases of the junction unmatched. The CDR3 loop spans 15 amino acids. In DNA, the CDR3 is TGTGCCAGCAGCCGGACAGGCAACGGCCGGAGTGAGCAGTTCTTC. It is translated as CASSRTGNGRSEQFF.

The V gene is TRBV6-4, the J gene TRBJ2-1; 8 bases are shared with TRBD2. Germline CDR1 reads MRHNA; CDR2 reads SNTAGT. The junction had 5 bases not matched to a gene; V was cut back by 5 bases and J by 5 bases. This CDR3 region has 14 residues. CDR3 in amino acids: CASSNGTSHNEQFF. The CDR3 nucleotides are TGTGCCAGCAGTAACGGGACTAGTCACAATGAGCAGTTCTTC.

The V gene is TRBV19, the J gene TRBJ1-4; D remains ambiguous. V lost 6 bases and J 8 bases, leaving 7 bases between the germline ends. This CDR3 comprises 11 residues. In germline, CDR1 is LNHDA, CDR2 SQIVND (reference sequence). The CDR3 region has the DNA TGTGCCAGTAGAAATTCAGAAAAACTGTTTTTT. Its translation: CASRNSEKLFF. Using reference TRBV19 and TRBJ1-4 for the parts outside the CDR3, the full variable domain is DGGITQSPKYLFRKEGQNVTLSCEQNLNHDAMYWYRQDPGQGLRLIYYSQIVNDFQKGDIAEGYSVSREKKESFPLTVTSAQKNPTAFYLCASRNSEKLFFGSGTQLSVL.

The V call is TRBV19, the J call TRBJ2-5, with 7 nucleotides matching TRBD1. In germline, CDR1 is LNHDA, CDR2 SQIVND (reference sequence). CDR3 length: 17 amino acids. With V trimmed by 5 bases and J by 5 bases, 17 bases remained unmatched. The CDR3: CASSRDSSAANGETQYF. The CDR3 coding sequence is TGTGCCAGTAGTCGGGACAGTTCAGCGGCCAACGGGGAGACCCAGTACTTC.

This rearrangement joins TRBV18 to TRBJ1-1; TRBD1 is a possible D gene (6 bases). The germline V gene encodes CDR1 KGHSH and CDR2 LQKENI. The germline V and J ends were trimmed by 5 bases and 1 base, with 11 bases remaining between them. The CDR3 totals 14 residues. The CDR3 sequence: CASSTGYRNTEAFF. In DNA, the CDR3 is TGTGCCAGCTCAACAGGGTATAGGAACACTGAAGCTTTCTTT.

This clone was picked up one time. V and J are TRBV2 and TRBJ1-1; TRBD1 might be the D (5 bases). Germline CDR1 and CDR2: SNHLY and FYNNEI. The CDR3 covers 12 residues. With 8 bases removed from V and 2 bases from J, the gap between germline ends came to 9 bases. The CDR3 spells CASRQPNTEAFF. Here the CDR3 DNA reads TGTGCCAGCCGACAGCCTAACACTGAAGCTTTCTTT.

The rearrangement uses TRBV18 and TRBJ1-5; D call uncertain. Between the trimmed V and J ends, which lost 3 bases and 1 base, there was a span of 7 bases. The CDR3 totals 14 residues. Germline V lookup: CDR1 KGHSH, CDR2 LQKENI. The CDR3 spells CASSPAGSNQPQHF. The CDR3 nucleotides read TGTGCCAGCTCACCGGCGGGGAGCAATCAGCCCCAGCATTTT.

The V and J genes are TRBV5-1 and TRBJ1-2; the match to TRBD1 covers 7 bases. CDR1 SGHRS and CDR2 YFSETQ come from the germline V gene. The CDR3 is 14 amino acids. V was pared by 4 bases and J by 4 bases, with 7 bases of the junction left unmatched. CDR3 amino acids: CASSPGTEGYGYTF. As DNA, the CDR3 is TGCGCCAGCAGCCCAGGGACAGAGGGCTATGGCTACACCTTC. Looking up the rest from reference TRBV5-1 and TRBJ1-2 gives the full variable domain: KAGVTQTPRYLIKTRGQQVTLSCSPISGHRSVSWYQQTPGQGLQFLFEYFSETQRNKGNFPGRFSGRQFSNSRSEMNVSTLELGDSALYLCASSPGTEGYGYTFGSGTRLTVV.

V is TRBV10-3 and J is TRBJ2-7; TRBD1 aligns across 9 bases. Trimming took 0 bases from V and 2 from J; bases not matched to a gene: 11. CDR1 is ENHRY and CDR2 is SYGVKD in the germline V gene. This CDR3 spans 18 amino acids. The DNA for the CDR3 is TGTGCCATCAGTGAGTCCAGTCACCCGGGACAGGGACCCTACGAGCAGTACTTC. This encodes CAISESSHPGQGPYEQYF.

This chain joins TRBV4-1 and TRBJ2-4; D gene ambiguous. V lost 1 base and J 0 bases, leaving 7 bases between the germline ends. The CDR3 consists of 15 residues. The germline V gene encodes CDR1 MGHRA and CDR2 YSYEKL. Here the CDR3 reads CASSQVAVAKNIQYF. The CDR3 nucleotides are TGCGCCAGCAGCCAAGTTGCGGTAGCCAAAAACATTCAGTACTTC.

J is TRBJ1-2 and V is TRBV6-4; tentative D call: TRBD1 (5 bases). CDR3 length: 14 amino acids. Trimming pared 0 bases from V and 6 bases from J, leaving 11 bases between. Germline-derived CDR1 and CDR2 are MRHNA and SNTAGT. The DNA of the CDR3 is TGTGCCAGCAGTGACTCTGGGGCCACTCATGGCTACACCTTC. As protein: CASSDSGATHGYTF.

The V call is TRBV6-5, the J call TRBJ2-1; 7 nucleotides line up with TRBD2. After removal of 7 bases from V and 1 base from J, the junction contained 7 bases not matched to a gene. In germline, CDR1 is MNHEY, CDR2 SVGAGI. This CDR3 has 15 amino acids. The CDR3 sequence: CASKLAASSYNEQFF. The CDR3 DNA sequence: TGTGCCAGCAAGCTAGCGGCCTCATCCTACAATGAGCAGTTCTTC.

The V call is TRBV2, the J call TRBJ2-3, with TRBD2 identical over 9 bases. The V and J ends lost 8 bases and 0 bases, in that order; junction bases with no gene match: 15. Germline CDR1 and CDR2: SNHLY and FYNNEI. This CDR3 contains 18 residues. This CDR3 reads CASRGPSGLAGSTDTQYF. The CDR3 coding sequence is TGTGCCAGCCGGGGCCCTTCGGGGCTAGCGGGAAGCACAGATACGCAGTATTTT.

The chain joins TRBV6-5 to TRBJ2-7; no clear D gene. The V gene lost 0 bases and the J gene lost 7 bases, with 16 bases spanning the gap. The CDR3 extends over 15 amino acids. Germline loops: CDR1 MNHEY, CDR2 SVGAGI. The DNA of the CDR3 is TGTGCCAGCAGTTACTCTCCTCGTTCGGGTGGGGAGCAGTACTTC. It encodes CASSYSPRSGGEQYF.

V and J are TRBV5-6 and TRBJ1-2, with 8 bases matching TRBD1. The ends lost 2 bases at V and 1 base at J; junction bases unmatched: 4. The CDR3 has 15 amino acids. Germline V CDR1 and CDR2: SGHDT, YYEEEE. CDR3 in amino acids: CASSFRDRINYGYTF. DNA of the CDR3: TGTGCCAGCAGCTTCAGGGACAGGATTAACTATGGCTACACCTTC.